These T cell receptor beta chains were read from a single sample in a study of blood T cell repertoires in COVID-19. Measured with immunoSEQ multiplex PCR; TCRdb has only the in-frame clones, and not every one. The sample contains 70,000 to 85,000 clones, approximately 81% of which appear only once. Sequencing was carried out using peripheral blood. The receptors were gathered from a woman older than 75 with acute or convalescent COVID-19. Each CDR3 is given with its conserved first and last residue. The D gene is left open where the match is weak. Clone size is shown for a subset of rows, as once, few, many or a class of expanded clone.

D: TRBD2; V: TRBV19; size: once; J: TRBJ2-1; DNA: TGTGCCAGCCATGGACTAGCGGGGGGAGTTTTTAATGAGCAGTTCTTC; CDR3: CASHGLAGGVFNEQFF
D: TRBD2; V: TRBV29-1; size: once; J: TRBJ2-3; DNA: TGCAGCGCTCAAGGAGCGGGGGGGCCCACAGATACGCAGTATTTT; CDR3: CSAQGAGGPTDTQYF
D: TRBD2; V: TRBV2; size: -; J: TRBJ2-2; DNA: TGTGCCAGCCATGAGCGGGGGAGCCTGCAAGTCACCGGGGAGCTGTTTTTT; CDR3: CASHERGSLQVTGELFF
D: -; V: TRBV10-2; size: -; J: TRBJ1-6; DNA: TGCGCCAGCAGTGATCTCGAGAATTCACCCCTCCACTTT; CDR3: CASSDLENSPLHF
D: -; V: TRBV19; size: once; J: TRBJ1-6; DNA: TGTGCCAGTAGCCCCGCGGGGCAGGGCTCCTATAATTCACCCCTCCACTTT; CDR3: CASSPAGQGSYNSPLHF
D: -; V: TRBV7-6; size: -; J: TRBJ2-5; DNA: TGTGCCAGCAGCTCGAGCGGGCTTATTCAAGAGACCCAGTACTTC; CDR3: CASSSSGLIQETQYF
D: -; V: TRBV6-5; size: -; J: TRBJ1-3; DNA: TGTGCCAGCAGCTCGACAGTCCCCTCTGGAAACACCATATATTTT; CDR3: CASSSTVPSGNTIYF
D: -; V: TRBV3-1/TRBV3-2; size: -; J: TRBJ2-2; DNA: TGTGCCAGCAGCCCCATATCAGGCCCCGTAAACACCGGGGAGCTGTTTTTT; CDR3: CASSPISGPVNTGELFF
D: -; V: TRBV28; size: -; J: TRBJ1-1; DNA: TGTGCCAGCAGAAAACAACAGGGAGTTGGGGAAGCTTTCTTT; CDR3: CASRKQQGVGEAFF
D: TRBD1; V: TRBV4-1; size: once; J: TRBJ1-1; DNA: TGCGCCAGCAGCCACAGCCGGGACAGTAGAACTGAAGCTTTCTTT; CDR3: CASSHSRDSRTEAFF
D: TRBD1; V: TRBV15; size: -; J: TRBJ1-2; DNA: TGTGCCACCAGCAGAGATCGCGGACAGGGGGTAATTTATGGCTACACCTTC; CDR3: CATSRDRGQGVIYGYTF
D: -; V: TRBV7-2; size: few; J: TRBJ2-7; DNA: TGTGCCAGCAGCTCGGACTATTTCTCCTACGAGCAGTACTTC; CDR3: CASSSDYFSYEQYF
D: -; V: TRBV5-1; size: once; J: TRBJ2-4; DNA: TGCGCCAGACTCGACAGGTGGGTTCTCAACATTCAGTACTTC; CDR3: CARLDRWVLNIQYF
D: -; V: TRBV18; size: few; J: TRBJ2-5; DNA: TGTGCCAGCTCCCGTGAAGAGACCCAGTACTTC; CDR3: CASSREETQYF
D: TRBD1; V: TRBV5-1; size: -; J: TRBJ1-1; DNA: TGCGCCAGCGCCTCCGGGACAGGGAAGCGTAATGAAGCTTTCTTT; CDR3: CASASGTGKRNEAFF
D: -; V: TRBV7-2; size: few; J: TRBJ1-6; DNA: TGTGCCAGCAGCTTAGTATATAATTCACCCCTCCACTTT; CDR3: CASSLVYNSPLHF
D: -; V: TRBV19; size: -; J: TRBJ1-5; DNA: TGTGCCAGTAGTATTCAGGGAACGAACAATCAGCCCCAGCATTTT; CDR3: CASSIQGTNNQPQHF
D: -; V: TRBV19; size: once; J: TRBJ1-2; DNA: TGTGCCAGTAGTATAAGGGAGGCTGGCTACACCTTC; CDR3: CASSIREAGYTF
D: -; V: TRBV7-9; size: -; J: TRBJ2-7; DNA: TGTGCCAGCAGCCGGGGCTACGAGCAGTACTTC; CDR3: CASSRGYEQYF
D: -; V: TRBV7-9; size: few; J: TRBJ1-1; DNA: TGTGCCAGCAGCGCCATTCCGGAGGCTTTCTTT; CDR3: CASSAIPEAFF
D: -; V: TRBV5-6; size: -; J: TRBJ2-4; DNA: TGTGCCAGCACCACAACGGGCAGGGCGCTAGCCAAAAACATTCAGTACTTC; CDR3: CASTTTGRALAKNIQYF
D: TRBD1; V: TRBV6-6; size: once; J: TRBJ1-4; DNA: TGTGCCGGCAGAAAAGACGGGACAGCTAATGAAAAACTGTTTTTT; CDR3: CAGRKDGTANEKLFF
D: -; V: TRBV12-5; size: once; J: TRBJ2-1; DNA: TGTGCTAGTGGTTCCCAGCCGGGAGCTAATGAGCAGTTCTTC; CDR3: CASGSQPGANEQFF
D: TRBD1; V: TRBV29-1; size: -; J: TRBJ1-1; DNA: TGCAGCGTTGCCCGGGACAGGGGGAACACTGAAGCTTTCTTT; CDR3: CSVARDRGNTEAFF
D: -; V: TRBV18; size: -; J: TRBJ2-3; DNA: TGTGCCAGCTCACCCACTACGACCACAGATACGCAGTATTTT; CDR3: CASSPTTTTDTQYF
D: TRBD1; V: TRBV6-4; size: -; J: TRBJ2-3; DNA: TGTGCCAGCAGTGTTTCCGGGACAGAATTCACAGATACGCAGTATTTT; CDR3: CASSVSGTEFTDTQYF